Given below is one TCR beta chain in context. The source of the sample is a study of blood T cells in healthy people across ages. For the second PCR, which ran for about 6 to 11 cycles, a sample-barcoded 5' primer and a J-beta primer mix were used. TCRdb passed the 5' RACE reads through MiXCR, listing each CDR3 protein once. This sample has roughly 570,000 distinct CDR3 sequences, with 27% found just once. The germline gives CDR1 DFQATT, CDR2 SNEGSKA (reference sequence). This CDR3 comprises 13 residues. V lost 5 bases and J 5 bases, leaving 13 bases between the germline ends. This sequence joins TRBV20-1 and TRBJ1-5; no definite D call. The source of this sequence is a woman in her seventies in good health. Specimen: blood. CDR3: CSAGGQFDQPQHF. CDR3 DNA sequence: TGCAGTGCTGGCGGGCAGTTTGATCAGCCCCAGCATTTT.